This T cell receptor (beta chain) was sequenced for a study of technical replicates of blood from several donors (dated 2017 in TCRdb). Library construction relied on the immunoSEQ multiplex PCR assay. The immuneACCESS repertoire file appears here via TCRdb, limited to in-frame rearrangements. These files lack a portion of the clones; in checked studies, under half of the deficit traces to unresolved V genes, and the cause of the others is not known. The sample records approximately 97,000 clones, approximately 96% of which are singletons. The ten biggest clones cover approximately 0.38% of the sample. With respect to this clone: The target of this receptor is not known. The sample holds no much larger clone one base away, and base qualities are not on file.

Unmatched junction bases come to 5, with V trimmed by 6 bases and J by 6 bases. Taken from cysteine to phenylalanine, the CDR3 has 13 residues. The read is trimmed to its CDR3 DNA, 39 bases read in frame from base 1. Via the germline V gene, CDR1 is MNHNS and CDR2 SASEGT. The source material was T cells isolated from PBMCs. The sequence derives from a human donor in good health. The chain is made from TRBV6-1 and TRBJ1-5; TRBD1 agrees with 7 junctional bases. The nucleotides are TGTGCCAGCAGCGGGACAGATATTCAGCCCCAGCATTTT. This codes for CASSGTDIQPQHF.